Reported below is one T cell receptor (beta chain). As handled by the study authors: Amplified reference gene primers provided the basis for estimating nucleated cell counts. Profiling relied on immunoSEQ multiplex PCR, and the TCRdb table lists in-frame clones only, not all of them. V and J calls plus clone size are reproduced from that table; the DNA served to infer D and trimming. The table records tens of thousands of clones, about 91% of them present only once. Germline CDR1 reads SGHTA; CDR2 reads FQGNSA. This CDR3 region has 15 residues. Trimming took off 5 bases at V and 1 base at J, with 14 bases between the two ends. This sample is drawn from a study of blood T cell repertoires in COVID-19. Study as a whole: Donors in the United States, Italy and Spain gave samples during acute or convalescent COVID-19. Nucleic acid was either cDNA or gDNA, and it came from T cells, B-cell-depleted T cells, or PBMCs.

The source of this sequence is a woman over 75 with acute or convalescent COVID-19. This chain connects TRBV7-2 to TRBJ1-1, with a possible D match to TRBD1 (5 bases). Sequences were obtained from peripheral blood. CDR3 residues: CASSAQGYTNTEAFF. DNA of the CDR3: TGTGCCAGCAGCGCCCAGGGCTATACGAACACTGAAGCTTTCTTT.